Presented here are 2 T cell receptor beta chains from one specimen sequenced in a study of blood T cell repertoires in COVID-19. This table comes from immunoSEQ multiplex PCR, and its TCRdb copy is limited to in-frame clones, with some not included. The sample contains around 130,000 clones, about four fifths of which appear only once. What was sequenced was peripheral blood. These receptors were obtained from an older woman with acute or convalescent COVID-19.

The chain carries TRBV24-1 and TRBJ2-1; 8 bases are a match to TRBD1. There are 15 residues in the CDR3. Germline V gene data show CDR1 as KGHDR and CDR2 as SFDVKD. V lost 10 bases and J lost 5; bases outside the gene matches: 12. DNA of the CDR3: TGTGCCACTGCTCCCGGACAGGGATATAACAATGAGCAGTTCTTC. Protein product: CATAPGQGYNNEQFF.

The CDR3 protein is CASRAGPMNTEAFF. In nucleotides, the CDR3 is TGTGCCAGTAGAGCGGGACCCATGAACACTGAAGCTTTCTTT. The chain links TRBV19 to TRBJ1-1, with a tentative D call TRBD1 (5 bases). Germline CDR1 and CDR2: LNHDA and SQIVND (reference sequence). Trimming stripped 6 bases from V and 0 bases from J, with 11 bases between. The CDR3 is made up of 14 amino acids.